The source of this T cell receptor (beta chain) is a study of T-cell reconstitution after alpha-beta-depleted transplantation in children. Points from the study as a whole: By one year post-transplant, T-cell counts and diversity largely arose from T cells that were newly produced. For some patients, TCRbeta diversity was high at day 60 because of recipient T cells and thymic progenitors that survived. Two months or so post-transplant, alpha-beta T cells reportedly derived from several hundred expanded graft clones.

This clonotype has a count of ten or more. Its cognate antigen is unknown. Unique molecular identifiers were used in preparing the TCRbeta library. TCRdb analysed the PCR reads with MiXCR anew, one entry per CDR3 protein. The data contain some 300,000 distinct CDR3 sequences, around 10% of them singletons. The sequence derives from a boy under two years old with acute myeloid leukemia, due to receive a stem cell transplant. The starting material was PBMCs, obtained before TCRalphabeta/CD19-depleted stem cell transplant.

This chain's CDR3 is CASSWGAGTKNIQYF. For the CDR3, the DNA is TGTGCCAGCAGTTGGGGGGCAGGGACCAAAAACATTCAGTACTTC. The chain recombines TRBV12-3 or TRBV12-4 with TRBJ2-4, with D perhaps being TRBD1 or TRBD2 (6 bases each). This CDR3 has 15 residues. With 4 bases removed from V and 2 bases from J, the gap between germline ends came to 12 bases.